The sample holds a few counts of the clone carrying this T cell receptor beta chain. Its antigen is not known. The sequenced patients had an expansion of CD8+CD57+ cells seen by flow cytometry. None of the patients had been given any therapy when their blood was sampled. The data derive from a study of CD8+CD57+ T cells in acquired aplastic anemia. Across the whole study: On average, sorted CD4+ and CD8+ cells gave 2.5 to 4 ug of DNA.

Using genomic DNA as the template, TCR beta VDJ and CDR3 profiling was carried out. TCRdb recomputed calls from the reads with MiXCR, one row per CDR3 protein. In the table there are around 170,000 distinct CDR3 sequences, roughly 50% of which are singletons. Study-level findings and limits: CD8+ Simpson's diversity did not differ significantly between patients and controls. Overlap between patients and controls comprised 25 to 30 CD8+ CDR3 sequences.

Germline V gives CDR1 SGHAT, CDR2 FQNNGV. The CDR3 is 18 residues long. V lost 1 base, J lost 0 bases, and 6 bases stayed unmatched. The receptor's source is a human donor with aplastic anemia. The rearrangement joins TRBV11-2 to TRBJ2-3; 11 nucleotides align to TRBD2. The sequenced material came from sorted CD4+, CD8+, or CD8+CD57+ T cells (not recorded which) from PBMCs. Here the CDR3 DNA reads TGTGCCAGCAGCTTAGTAGTTAGCGGGAGGGAAAGCACAGATACGCAGTATTTT. Translated, it gives CASSLVVSGRESTDTQYF.